The 18 T cell receptor beta chains presented below share a single source sample, sequenced in a study of blood T cell repertoires in COVID-19. Sequenced by immunoSEQ multiplex PCR; TCRdb stores in-frame clones only, minus some. The sample has over 45,000 clones; roughly four fifths are singletons. The sequenced sample consisted of peripheral blood. Receptor source: a woman aged 55-70 years with acute or convalescent COVID-19.

The chain combines TRBV28 with TRBJ1-6; a possible D gene is TRBD1 (5 bases). V was pared by 6 bases and J by 8 bases, with 17 bases between. CDR1 and CDR2 from the germline V gene are MDHEN and SYDVKM. The CDR3 loop spans 15 amino acids. The CDR3 DNA reads as TGTGCCAGCAGGCGCCAGGGTCTCTTTTATTCACCCCTCCACTTT. It translates to CASRRQGLFYSPLHF. Full variable domain (missing parts from reference TRBV28 and TRBJ1-6): DVKVTQSSRYLVKRTGEKVFLECVQDMDHENMFWYRQDPGLGLRLIYFSYDVKMKEKGDIPEGYSVSREKKERFSLILESASTNQTSMYLCASRRQGLFYSPLHFGNGTRLTVT.

The chain combines TRBV27 with TRBJ2-7; D is possibly TRBD1 (6 bases). CDR1 and CDR2 from the germline V gene are MNHEY and SMNVEV (reference sequence). V was cut by 6 bases and J by 6 bases, with 12 bases left in between. This CDR3 has 12 residues. The CDR3 protein is CASRTGFLEQYF. In DNA, the CDR3 is TGTGCCAGCAGAACAGGGTTCCTCGAGCAGTACTTC.

The chain employs TRBV7-9 and TRBJ2-5, with 10 bases aligning to TRBD2. Trimming removed 2 bases from V and 2 bases from J; junction bases left unmatched: 8. CDR3 length: 17 amino acids. The germline V gene encodes CDR1 SEHNR and CDR2 FQNEAQ (reference sequence). CDR3 region: CASSLTRASGGQETQYF. DNA of the CDR3: TGTGCCAGCAGCTTAACCCGGGCTAGCGGGGGACAAGAGACCCAGTACTTC.

V and J are TRBV12-3 or TRBV12-4 and TRBJ2-1; maybe TRBD2 (5 bases). The CDR3 extends over 12 amino acids. Trimming left V 6 bases short and J 7 bases short, with 10 bases between. CDR3 nucleotides: TGTGCCAGCAGCCCTCCGGGGAATGAGCAGTTCTTC. Translating it yields CASSPPGNEQFF.

V is TRBV30 and J is TRBJ1-4, with D tentatively TRBD1 (5 bases). Trimming removed 1 base at V and 12 bases at J, with 15 bases between. From germline, CDR1 is GTSNPN and CDR2 SVGIG (reference sequence). The CDR3 extends over 13 amino acids. The CDR3 reads CAWSASGWAELFF. The DNA for the CDR3 is TGTGCCTGGAGTGCCTCAGGGTGGGCGGAACTGTTTTTT.

This clone was counted at least ten times. V usage is TRBV11-1 and J usage is TRBJ2-2; D gene unclear. Germline lookup yields CDR1 SGHAT and CDR2 FQDESV (reference sequence). The V end lost 3 bases, the J end lost 7 bases, and 9 bases lay between the germline ends. The CDR3 covers 13 residues. The CDR3: CASSFSLDGELFF. The CDR3, as DNA: TGTGCCAGCAGCTTTTCTTTAGACGGGGAGCTGTTTTTT. Full variable domain (missing parts from reference TRBV11-1 and TRBJ2-2): EAEVAQSPRYKITEKSQAVAFWCDPISGHATLYWYRQILGQGPELLVQFQDESVVDDSQLPKDRFSAERLKGVDSTLKIQPAELGDSAMYLCASSFSLDGELFFGEGSRLTVL.

The chain is built from TRBV7-9 and TRBJ2-3; TRBD2 matches at 7 bases. The CDR3 consists of 16 residues. Trimming cost V 5 bases and J 0 bases; bases outside gene matches: 8. CDR1 is SEHNR and CDR2 is FQNEAQ in the germline V gene (reference sequence). CDR3: CASSPRAGTSTDTQYF. The CDR3 DNA sequence: TGTGCCAGCAGCCCCCGAGCGGGGACTAGCACAGATACGCAGTATTTT.

This rearrangement joins TRBV18 to TRBJ2-1; 9 nucleotides match TRBD2. The CDR3 length is 16 residues. Germline trimming cut 1 base from V and 9 bases from J; bases unmatched to any gene: 10. CDR1 is KGHSH and CDR2 is LQKENI in the germline V gene. DNA for the CDR3: TGTGCCAGCTCACCACTAGCTAGCGGGAATTCGGGTGAGCAGTTCTTC. It is translated as CASSPLASGNSGEQFF.

CDR3 coding DNA: TGTGCCAGCTCATGGGGTCGGGGGCAAGAGACCCAGTACTTC. Protein product: CASSWGRGQETQYF. This chain joins TRBV18 and TRBJ2-5; TRBD2 might be the D (6 bases). In germline, CDR1 is KGHSH, CDR2 LQKENI. Trimming took 5 bases from V and 2 from J, leaving 12 bases between them. This CDR3 is built from 14 residues.

J is TRBJ1-1 and V is TRBV7-2, with TRBD1 identical over 7 bases. Trimming removed 4 bases from V and 11 bases from J; junction bases left unmatched: 13. This CDR3 is built from 14 residues. Per germline, CDR1 SGHTA and CDR2 FQGNSA. This CDR3 reads CASSSWTGPESAFF. CDR3 in DNA: TGTGCCAGCAGCTCTTGGACAGGCCCCGAGTCGGCTTTCTTT.

The rearrangement links TRBV2 to TRBJ2-3, with TRBD1 matching over 11 bases. CDR3 length: 15 amino acids. Trimming at V came to 3 bases and at J to 6 bases, leaving 5 bases not matched to a gene. Germline CDR1 reads SNHLY; CDR2 reads FYNNEI. The CDR3 nucleotides are TGTGCCAGCAGTGAGGACAGGGGGCCCACGGATACGCAGTATTTT. Protein sequence: CASSEDRGPTDTQYF.

The rearrangement uses TRBV7-9 and TRBJ1-1; D gene unclear. CDR3 length: 13 residues. The V and J ends lost 6 bases and 4 bases respectively, with 12 bases between them. Germline CDR1 and CDR2: SEHNR and FQNEAQ (reference sequence). The CDR3 coding sequence is TGTGCCAGCAGGCCGTCGGGTGGCACTGAAGCTTTCTTT. It specifies CASRPSGGTEAFF. Supplemented by reference TRBV7-9 and TRBJ1-1, the full variable domain reads DTGVSQNPRHKITKRGQNVTFRCDPISEHNRLYWYRQTLGQGPEFLTYFQNEAQLEKSRLLSDRFSAERPKGSFSTLEIQRTEQGDSAMYLCASRPSGGTEAFFGQGTRLTVV.

This chain links TRBV7-9 with TRBJ2-1; 7 positions match TRBD1. V shed 4 bases, J shed 2 bases, and the junction held 5 bases outside the gene matches. Germline V gives CDR1 SEHNR, CDR2 FQNEAQ (reference sequence). The CDR3 consists of 15 residues. The CDR3 DNA reads as TGTGCCAGCAGCTCCGACAGGGTCACCTACAATGAGCAGTTCTTC. Translating gives CASSSDRVTYNEQFF.

The genes are TRBV6-5 and TRBJ2-3, with D possibly being TRBD1 (6 bases). Germline V CDR1 and CDR2: MNHEY, SVGAGI. V was cut by 6 bases and J by 4 bases, with 14 bases left in between. The CDR3 runs to 14 residues. The CDR3 coding sequence is TGTGCCAGCAGCGCGGCCGACAGGCCAGATACGCAGTATTTT. It encodes CASSAADRPDTQYF.

The chain joins TRBV19 to TRBJ1-5; TRBD1 aligns across 9 bases. Germline assignment: CDR1 LNHDA and CDR2 SQIVND (reference sequence). This CDR3 is built from 16 residues. Trimming cost V 5 bases and J 4 bases; bases outside gene matches: 9. CDR3 region: CASSRLGQGRNQPQHF. For the CDR3, the DNA is TGTGCCAGTAGTCGGCTCGGACAGGGGCGAAATCAGCCCCAGCATTTT.

The rearrangement links TRBV5-4 to TRBJ2-2; D remains ambiguous. V shed 3 bases and J shed 7 bases, with 4 bases lying between them. There are 11 residues in the CDR3. Germline V gene sequence: CDR1 SGHNT, CDR2 YYREEE (reference sequence). DNA for the CDR3: TGTGCCAGCAGCTCTAACGGGGAGCTGTTTTTT. It encodes CASSSNGELFF.

The V call is TRBV5-1, the J call TRBJ1-1; 9 positions match TRBD1. CDR1 SGHRS and CDR2 YFSETQ come from the germline V gene. The CDR3 covers 15 residues. Trimming took 0 bases from V and 1 from J; bases not matched to a gene: 1. CDR3 in DNA: TGCGCCAGCAGCTTGGAGACAGGGGGGAACACTGAAGCTTTCTTT. Amino acid sequence: CASSLETGGNTEAFF.

This clone was seen a handful of times. The J gene is TRBJ1-6, the V gene TRBV6-4, with unresolved D. The V and J ends lost 2 bases and 13 bases respectively, with 6 bases between them. CDR3 length equals 11 residues. Germline V CDR1 and CDR2: MRHNA, SNTAGT. The CDR3 DNA sequence: TGTGCCAGCAGTGACGGCGGGCCCCTCCACTTT. As protein: CASSDGGPLHF.